Listed here are 13 T cell receptor beta chains from one sample, sequenced in a study of blood T cell repertoires in COVID-19. Produced via immunoSEQ multiplex PCR; TCRdb's table is partial and in-frame only. The sample carries tens of thousands of clones, 84% recorded once. The sequencing input was peripheral blood. Source of these receptors: a human donor in a cohort sampled during active COVID-19.

The CDR3 region has the DNA TGTGCCACCAGTGCAGTGGCACAAAGTCGAGAGACCCAGTACTTC. Protein: CATSAVAQSRETQYF. The chain links TRBV24-1 to TRBJ2-5; D gene uncertain. The V gene lost 5 bases and the J gene lost 4 bases, with 16 bases spanning the gap. There are 15 residues in the CDR3. Germline V gene sequence: CDR1 KGHDR, CDR2 SFDVKD.

CDR3 protein: CSGKRSYGTEAFF. The CDR3 DNA follows: TGCAGCGGGAAGCGGTCTTATGGGACTGAAGCTTTCTTT. This chain connects TRBV29-1 to TRBJ1-1; D is ambiguous. V lost 7 bases, J lost 5 bases, and 17 bases lay in between. Germline V lookup: CDR1 SQVTM, CDR2 ANQGSEA. This CDR3 has 13 residues.

This chain connects TRBV4-2 to TRBJ2-2, with D unresolved. Germline V gene data show CDR1 as LGHNA and CDR2 as YNFKEQ. Trimming removed 0 bases at V and 8 bases at J, with 13 bases between. The length of the CDR3 is 15 residues. The CDR3 DNA sequence: TGTGCCAGCAGCCAAGATCTTTTGCGCCGGGGGGAGCTGTTTTTT. Translation: CASSQDLLRRGELFF.

This clone was seen only once. V gene TRBV7-9 combines with J gene TRBJ2-2; 15 nucleotides align to TRBD2. CDR1 and CDR2 from the germline V gene are SEHNR and FQNEAQ (reference sequence). There are 19 residues in the CDR3. V shed 5 bases and J 3 bases; nucleotides not matched to a gene: 10. This CDR3 reads CASSRWTSGGARHTGELFF. The DNA for the CDR3 is TGTGCCAGCAGCCGATGGACTAGCGGGGGGGCCAGGCACACCGGGGAGCTGTTTTTT.

The chain combines TRBV2 with TRBJ2-7; D not resolved. The length of the CDR3 is 11 residues. Germline CDR1 is SNHLY and CDR2 is FYNNEI. Trimming took off 4 bases at V and 6 bases at J, with 7 bases between the two ends. The CDR3, as DNA: TGTGCCAGCAGTGTACGGAGCGAGCAGTACTTC. This gives the protein CASSVRSEQYF.

This chain connects TRBV28 to TRBJ2-7; D is undetermined. Germline-derived CDR1 and CDR2 are MDHEN and SYDVKM. V lost 1 base and J 3 bases, leaving 7 bases between the germline ends. The CDR3 contains 13 residues. Written as DNA, the CDR3 is TGTGCCAGCAGTTTATTTGGCAGCTACGAGCAGTACTTC. Translation gives CASSLFGSYEQYF.

The chain joins TRBV7-9 to TRBJ2-5, with D tentatively TRBD2 (5 bases). Germline-derived CDR1 and CDR2 are SEHNR and FQNEAQ (reference sequence). V was trimmed by 3 bases and J by 1 base, leaving 15 bases between them. The CDR3 length is 16 residues. Here the CDR3 DNA reads TGTGCCAGCAGCTTCGGGATACGGCGGACCCAAGAGACCCAGTACTTC. It translates to CASSFGIRRTQETQYF.

The chain is built from TRBV28 and TRBJ2-7; D call uncertain. The CDR3 loop spans 12 amino acids. V lost 3 bases and J 5 bases, leaving 8 bases between the germline ends. Germline CDR1 and CDR2: MDHEN and SYDVKM. The CDR3 DNA is TGTGCCAGCAGTTTGTTTTCGGACGAGCAGTACTTC. Amino acids: CASSLFSDEQYF.

The chain recombines TRBV30 with TRBJ1-4, with D tentatively TRBD1 (5 bases). Germline V CDR1 and CDR2: GTSNPN, SVGIG (reference sequence). With 0 bases removed from V and 2 bases from J, the gap between germline ends came to 7 bases. There are 14 residues in the CDR3. Written as DNA, the CDR3 is TGTGCCTGGAGTGTTGGGGGGACTAATGAAAAACTGTTTTTT. Translation: CAWSVGGTNEKLFF.

V usage is TRBV25-1 and J usage is TRBJ2-7, with no clear D. The CDR3 runs to 11 residues. Per the germline V gene, CDR1 is MGHDK and CDR2 is SYGVNS. The V end lost 0 bases, the J end lost 5 bases, and 2 bases lay between the germline ends. The CDR3 DNA sequence: TGTGCCAGCAGTGAATACAACGAGCAGTACTTC. Residues: CASSEYNEQYF.

DNA of the CDR3: TGTGCCAGCAGTTACGGTCAGGGCACTGAAGCTTTCTTT. This translates into CASSYGQGTEAFF. This chain joins TRBV6-6 and TRBJ1-1; a possible D gene is TRBD1 (5 bases). Trimming stripped 2 bases from V and 4 bases from J, with 8 bases between. CDR1 is MNHNY, CDR2 SVGAGI, per germline (reference sequence). The CDR3 loop spans 13 amino acids.

This sequence joins TRBV29-1 and TRBJ2-7; a weak D match, TRBD2 (6 bases). The germline V and J ends were trimmed by 6 bases and 0 bases, with 21 bases remaining between them. Looked up from germline, CDR1 is SQVTM and CDR2 is ANQGSEA. The CDR3 covers 16 residues. The chain's CDR3 is CSVHTSRDGSSYEQYF. In DNA form, the CDR3 reads TGCAGCGTCCATACCTCCCGGGACGGGAGCTCCTACGAGCAGTACTTC.

The chain couples TRBV18 to TRBJ1-3; no definite D call. Trimming took 4 bases from V and 0 from J, leaving 7 bases between them. Germline V gene lookup returns CDR1 KGHSH and CDR2 LQKENI. CDR3 size: 14 residues. The CDR3 sequence: CASSLGISGNTIYF. CDR3 coding DNA: TGTGCCAGCTCACTGGGCATCTCTGGAAACACCATATATTTT. The full variable domain, completed using reference TRBV18 and TRBJ1-3, is NAGVMQNPRHLVRRRGQEARLRCSPMKGHSHVYWYRQLPEEGLKFMVYLQKENIIDESGMPKERFSAEFPKEGPSILRIQQVVRGDSAAYFCASSLGISGNTIYFGEGSWLTVV.